These 25 T cell receptor beta chains were sequenced from one sample in a study of graft-versus-host responses after intestinal transplantation (dated by TCRdb to the early 2020s). No antigen has been identified for these receptors. The sample's time point label, in plain terms: cells obtained before transplantation from donor or recipient. Receptor amplification or capture employed the immunoSEQ multiplex PCR assay. The clones in this table, taken by TCRdb from immuneACCESS, are in-frame only. Not every clone is retained; where verified, under half of the shortfall comes from an unresolved V gene, and the cause of the rest is unknown. This sample holds some 100,000 clones; roughly 90% were observed only once. Approximately 0.07% of the sample is held by the ten biggest clonotypes. Here the sequenced sample was unstimulated CD8+ T cells sorted from spleen or lymph node cells, taken before transplant. Receptor source: a human donor who was the organ donor for an intestinal transplant.

This sequence joins TRBV5-1 and TRBJ2-7; 7 bases line up with TRBD1. Germline V gives CDR1 SGHRS, CDR2 YFSETQ. The ends lost 3 bases at V and 2 bases at J; junction bases unmatched: 5. This CDR3 region has 14 residues. For the CDR3, the DNA is TGCGCCAGCAGCTCGACAGGGACCACCTACGAGCAGTACTTC. Translated: CASSSTGTTYEQYF.

The chain has TRBV5-8 and TRBJ2-7; D is perhaps TRBD2 (5 bases). This CDR3 contains 15 residues. The V and J ends lost 0 bases and 4 bases respectively, with 14 bases between them. Per the germline V gene, CDR1 is SGHTS and CDR2 is YDEGEE. CDR3 protein: CASSLGPEGWYEQYF. As DNA, the CDR3 is TGTGCCAGCAGCTTGGGGCCAGAGGGATGGTACGAGCAGTACTTC.

The chain links TRBV28 to TRBJ1-4; TRBD1 aligns across 7 bases. V trimming: 5 bases; J trimming: 5 bases; junction bases outside the gene matches: 11. This CDR3 contains 16 residues. Germline loops: CDR1 MDHEN, CDR2 SYDVKM. The CDR3 coding sequence is TGTGCCAGCAGTATACCCTCCGGGACAGAGAATGAAAAACTGTTTTTT. Translated, it gives CASSIPSGTENEKLFF.

The gene calls are TRBV7-9 and TRBJ2-3; 12 nucleotides align to TRBD2. V lost 5 bases, J lost 4 bases, and 4 bases stayed unmatched. CDR1 and CDR2 (germline): SEHNR, FQNEAQ (reference sequence). The CDR3 has 15 residues. The CDR3 is CASSGLAGSADTQYF. In DNA form, the CDR3 reads TGTGCCAGCAGCGGACTAGCGGGGAGTGCAGATACGCAGTATTTT.

This clone was seen just once. The rearrangement joins TRBV5-6 to TRBJ1-1; TRBD1 aligns across 11 bases. This CDR3 has 15 amino acids. The V segment lost 3 bases and the J segment 7 bases; nucleotides outside the gene matches: 8. The germline V gene encodes CDR1 SGHDT and CDR2 YYEEEE. In nucleotides, the CDR3 is TGTGCCAGCAGCTATCTGTTGGACAGGGGGCTTGAAGCTTTCTTT. It codes for CASSYLLDRGLEAFF.

This chain uses TRBV30 with TRBJ2-7; D remains ambiguous. The CDR3 spans 12 residues. CDR1 is GTSNPN and CDR2 is SVGIG in the germline V gene (reference sequence). V lost 0 bases and J 4 bases, leaving 7 bases between the germline ends. This chain's CDR3 is CAWSVLGYEQYF. In DNA, the CDR3 is TGTGCCTGGAGTGTACTCGGGTACGAGCAGTACTTC. The whole variable domain, filled in from reference TRBV30 and TRBJ2-7, reads SQTIHQWPATLVQPVGSPLSLECTVEGTSNPNLYWYRQAAGRGLQLLFYSVGIGQISSEVPQNLSASRPQDRQFILSSKKLLLSDSGFYLCAWSVLGYEQYFGPGTRLTVT.

The chain employs TRBV2 and TRBJ2-5; 7 bases fit TRBD2. Germline V gene lookup returns CDR1 SNHLY and CDR2 FYNNEI. This CDR3 region has 18 residues. J was trimmed by 2 bases and V by 0 bases; bases with no gene match: 12. The CDR3 protein is CASSEARAPAGVQETQYF. The CDR3, as DNA: TGTGCCAGCAGTGAAGCTAGGGCCCCCGCGGGGGTTCAAGAGACCCAGTACTTC. Together with reference TRBV2 and TRBJ2-5, the CDR3 gives the full variable domain: EPEVTQTPSHQVTQMGQEVILRCVPISNHLYFYWYRQILGQKVEFLVSFYNNEISEKSEIFDDQFSVERPDGSNFTLKIRSTKLEDSAMYFCASSEARAPAGVQETQYFGPGTRLLVL.

The CDR3 region is CASSLQGLAGGKEQYNEQFF. The DNA of the CDR3 is TGTGCCAGCAGTTTACAGGGACTAGCGGGAGGTAAAGAACAATACAATGAGCAGTTCTTC. The J gene is TRBJ2-1, the V gene TRBV28; 15 positions match TRBD2. This CDR3 is built from 20 residues. CDR1 MDHEN and CDR2 SYDVKM come from the germline V gene. The V and J ends lost 2 bases and 4 bases, in that order; junction bases with no gene match: 12.

The chain links TRBV27 to TRBJ1-2; the D gene is possibly TRBD1 (5 bases). Trimming left V 5 bases short and J 4 bases short, with 17 bases between. The germline CDR1 and CDR2 sequences are MNHEY and SMNVEV (reference sequence). This CDR3 has 15 amino acids. CDR3 amino acids: CASSHSGRRGYGYTF. The CDR3, as DNA: TGTGCCAGCAGTCACTCAGGGAGGCGAGGCTATGGCTACACCTTC.

This rearrangement joins TRBV2 to TRBJ2-2; 8 nucleotides agree with TRBD1. V trimming: 3 bases; J trimming: 1 base; junction bases outside the gene matches: 16. The CDR3 loop spans 20 amino acids. Germline V CDR1 and CDR2: SNHLY, FYNNEI. The CDR3 DNA is TGTGCCAGCAGTGATAACCCCGACAGGGGAAAACCATGGAACACCGGGGAGCTGTTTTTT. Its protein is CASSDNPDRGKPWNTGELFF.

The chain recombines TRBV7-9 with TRBJ1-2; the match to TRBD1 covers 7 bases. The V gene end was trimmed by 1 base and the J gene end by 6 bases; junction bases not matched to a gene: 11. Germline CDR1 is SEHNR and CDR2 is FQNEAQ (reference sequence). There are 16 residues in the CDR3. This chain's CDR3 is CASSLVDGDRPDGYTF. The CDR3 nucleotides read TGTGCCAGCAGCTTAGTCGATGGGGACAGACCGGATGGCTACACCTTC.

The CDR3: CASSLDMWGPGTDTQYF. DNA of the CDR3: TGTGCCAGCAGCTTAGATATGTGGGGGCCGGGCACAGATACGCAGTATTTT. This chain joins TRBV11-2 and TRBJ2-3; D is possibly TRBD1 (6 bases). Trimming removed 0 bases at V and 1 base at J, with 14 bases between. The CDR3 covers 17 residues. Per germline, CDR1 SGHAT and CDR2 FQNNGV.

The rearrangement joins TRBV19 to TRBJ2-7; 13 bases line up with TRBD2. Trimming at V came to 3 bases and at J to 3 bases, leaving 2 bases not matched to a gene. Germline assignment: CDR1 LNHDA and CDR2 SQIVND (reference sequence). The CDR3 length is 15 residues. This CDR3 is CASSMGLAGIYEQYF. CDR3 coding DNA: TGTGCCAGTAGTATGGGACTAGCGGGAATCTACGAGCAGTACTTC.

The V gene is TRBV19, the J gene TRBJ2-5; the match to TRBD2 covers 10 bases. The CDR3 is 13 residues long. With V trimmed by 3 bases and J by 14 bases, 9 bases remained unmatched. Germline-derived CDR1 and CDR2 are LNHDA and SQIVND (reference sequence). The CDR3 spells CASSISEREGSYF. The CDR3 region has the DNA TGTGCCAGTAGTATTTCCGAGCGGGAGGGTTCATACTTC.

This chain connects TRBV28 to TRBJ1-5; D perhaps matches TRBD1 (6 bases). The CDR3 is made up of 14 amino acids. Germline V lookup: CDR1 MDHEN, CDR2 SYDVKM. Trimming removed 6 bases at V and 9 bases at J, with 18 bases between. The CDR3 protein is CASRQTGRLWPQHF. The CDR3 DNA reads as TGTGCCAGCAGACAGACAGGTCGGTTGTGGCCCCAGCATTTT.

The chain couples TRBV9 to TRBJ2-3; 9 bases align to TRBD2. CDR3 length equals 24 residues. Trimming removed 3 bases from V and 4 bases from J; junction bases left unmatched: 33. Germline CDR1 reads SGDLS; CDR2 reads YYNGEE. The CDR3 coding sequence is TGTGCCAGCAGCGGGAGAGCCCCCCCAGCGGGGGGAACATACCTCCAAGTAGTGGCAGATACGCAGTATTTT. This gives the protein CASSGRAPPAGGTYLQVVADTQYF.

The chain has TRBV13 and TRBJ1-5, with a possible D match to TRBD1 (6 bases). The germline V gene encodes CDR1 PRHDT and CDR2 FYEKMQ (reference sequence). This CDR3 region has 15 residues. With 0 bases removed from V and 5 bases from J, the gap between germline ends came to 11 bases. The CDR3, as DNA: TGTGCCAGCAGCTTAGGAGGGGGGAGGGATCAGCCCCAGCATTTT. This sequence encodes CASSLGGGRDQPQHF.

This chain connects TRBV9 to TRBJ2-4, with D tentatively TRBD1 (6 bases). Germline lookup yields CDR1 SGDLS and CDR2 YYNGEE. V dropped 3 bases and J dropped 0 bases, with 10 bases sitting between them. CDR3 size: 15 residues. The CDR3 loop is CASSGQGLAKNIQYF. As DNA, the CDR3 is TGTGCCAGCAGCGGGCAGGGGCTAGCCAAAAACATTCAGTACTTC.

The chain combines TRBV4-2 with TRBJ2-5; possible D gene TRBD2, 6 bases. Germline CDR1 LGHNA, CDR2 YNFKEQ. CDR3 size: 15 residues. Trimming took off 4 bases at V and 5 bases at J, with 17 bases between the two ends. CDR3 sequence (DNA): TGTGCCAGCAGCCCTTTGGACTATGAGGGGGAGACCCAGTACTTC. As protein: CASSPLDYEGETQYF.

J is TRBJ2-5 and V is TRBV28; 9 bases align to TRBD1. Germline lookup yields CDR1 MDHEN and CDR2 SYDVKM. After removal of 7 bases from V and 5 bases from J, the junction contained 17 bases not matched to a gene. The CDR3 is made up of 17 amino acids. DNA of the CDR3: TGTGCCAGCACGCGTCCCGGGACAGGGCCGGGGGTCGAGACCCAGTACTTC. Translating gives CASTRPGTGPGVETQYF.

The CDR3 is CSGGGIGDTEAFF. CDR3 bases: TGCAGCGGGGGGGGGATTGGGGACACTGAAGCTTTCTTT. This sequence joins TRBV29-1 and TRBJ1-1; D perhaps matches TRBD1 (5 bases). CDR3 length: 13 amino acids. Trimming shortened V by 7 bases and J by 3 bases, and 15 bases separated the two germline ends. Germline values: CDR1 SQVTM, CDR2 ANQGSEA.

The CDR3 nucleotides read TGTGCCAGCAGACAGGTGAACTATGGCTACACCTTC. It translates to CASRQVNYGYTF. The V and J genes are TRBV30 and TRBJ1-2; D may be TRBD1 (6 bases). CDR3 length: 12 amino acids. The V gene's germline CDR1 is GTSNPN and CDR2 SVGIG (reference sequence). V lost 8 bases and J lost 2, with 12 bases in between.

The chain recombines TRBV5-5 with TRBJ1-1, with 10 bases matching TRBD1. Germline V lookup: CDR1 SGHKS, CDR2 YYEKEE (reference sequence). V trimming: 3 bases; J trimming: 3 bases; junction bases outside the gene matches: 14. The CDR3 consists of 18 residues. CDR3 nucleotide sequence: TGTGCCAGCAGCTCGGGAGAAACGACAGGGGGCTGGTACACTGAAGCTTTCTTT. Its protein is CASSSGETTGGWYTEAFF.

The V gene is TRBV27, the J gene TRBJ2-3, with 15 bases identical to TRBD2. The CDR3 is 18 residues long. Germline-derived CDR1 and CDR2 are MNHEY and SMNVEV (reference sequence). Unmatched junction bases numbered 7, after V lost 2 bases and J lost 4 bases. The CDR3 coding sequence is TGTGCCAGCAGTTTAATAGCTGGGACTAGCGGGAGGCCAGATACGCAGTATTTT. This encodes CASSLIAGTSGRPDTQYF.

V is TRBV28 and J is TRBJ1-4; 8 bases map to TRBD1. V was clipped by 5 bases and J by 8 bases; unmatched bases: 7. Germline V CDR1 and CDR2: MDHEN, SYDVKM. The CDR3 covers 14 residues. The CDR3 sequence: CASSDVTGVEKLFF. CDR3 bases: TGTGCCAGCAGTGACGTGACAGGGGTCGAAAAACTGTTTTTT.